These T cell receptor beta chains were read from a single sample in a study of cytomegalovirus exposure and HLA in healthy donors. Only in-frame clones appear in the TCRdb table, and some are missing; sequencing was by immunoSEQ multiplex PCR. Of 250,000 to 350,000 clones in the sample, around 86% were seen once. Input material: PBMCs. The receptors shown here come from a woman aged 18-29 years in good health and CMV-seronegative. CDR3s include the opening cysteine and the closing phenylalanine or tryptophan. The listing skips clone size in some rows; elsewhere it reads once, few, many or a size class.

cdr3_aa	clone_size	v_call	j_call
CASSQREQGSQETQYF	NA	TRBV4-2	TRBJ2-5
CASSVTGTGNTEAFF	NA	TRBV5-1	TRBJ1-1
CASSSSRDSQETQYF	NA	TRBV7-3	TRBJ2-5
CASSPSGQPQHF	NA	TRBV7-2	TRBJ1-5
CASSPRWGVAETQYF	NA	TRBV6-5	TRBJ2-5
CATRGTSGTYEQYF	NA	TRBV15	TRBJ2-7
CASSPPQGQGPDTQYF	NA	TRBV18	TRBJ2-3
CASSSRTSGVSYNEQFF	NA	TRBV13	TRBJ2-1
CASSVDGTGGYNEQFF	once	TRBV9	TRBJ2-1
CASRPTSSGRAGYNEQFF	NA	TRBV27	TRBJ2-1
CASSQTRRTYNEQFF	NA	TRBV18	TRBJ2-1
CASSPGTGYNEQFF	NA	TRBV7-3	TRBJ2-1
CASSLGTGVGEQYF	NA	TRBV7-3	TRBJ2-7
CASSVGTGATNEKLFF	once	TRBV9	TRBJ1-4
CASTHIAPDKRAQYF	NA	TRBV6-9	TRBJ2-5
CASSLSDEAPNEKLFF	NA	TRBV11-3	TRBJ1-4
CASPGQVGETQYF	NA	TRBV2	TRBJ2-5
CASMTSESGELFF	NA	TRBV6-6	TRBJ2-2
CASSSGGSSYEQYF	NA	TRBV13	TRBJ2-7
CASSVSGRDQPQHF	NA	TRBV2	TRBJ1-5
CASSDGAGGYYEQYF	NA	TRBV2	TRBJ2-7
CASSLVPGSGETQYF	NA	TRBV5-1	TRBJ2-5